The 18 T cell receptor beta chains reported below all come from one sample, sequenced in a study of T cell repertoires in aging, cancer and after chemotherapy (dated by TCRdb to between 2018 and 2020). Sequencing was carried out with an Illumina MiSeq. Using a mixed TRB-A/B primer pool, multiplex touch-down PCR amplified rearranged TRB sequences covering the V, D and J segments. TCRdb passed the public sequencing reads through fastp at Q25 and MiXCR, retaining productive beta sequences. Each record represents a unique CDR3 protein, reported with the most common genes and DNA among its rows. The sample data list about 4,600 distinct CDR3 sequences, and around 21% of these were observed just once. Of the sample, more than 14% is held by the ten largest clones. Instead of sorted cells or RNA, genomic DNA extracted from peripheral blood served as the source for amplifying TCR beta rearrangements. Sequenced: blood. The source is a human donor with a blood cancer.

J is TRBJ2-7 and V is TRBV29-1; 13 bases align to TRBD2. Germline V gene data show CDR1 as SQVTM and CDR2 as ANQGSEA. CDR3 size: 14 residues. The trim removed 4 bases at V and 0 bases at J, leaving 0 bases unmatched. CDR3 in amino acids: CSVGTSGSSYEQYF. CDR3 nucleotide sequence: TGCAGCGTTGGGACTAGCGGGAGCTCCTACGAGCAGTACTTC.

This clonotype was seen a few times. The V and J genes are TRBV4-3 and TRBJ2-2; 11 bases map to TRBD2. Germline V lookup: CDR1 LGHNA, CDR2 YSLEER. V shed 4 bases and J 7 bases; nucleotides not matched to a gene: 8. The CDR3 contains 16 residues. The CDR3 DNA follows: TGCGCCAGCAGCCTTTTTCTAGCGGGGGGAGGCGGGGAGCTGTTTTTT. This codes for CASSLFLAGGGGELFF.

This clonotype is medium-sized by share. The chain uses TRBV18 and TRBJ2-5; D gene ambiguous. The CDR3 sequence is 12 residues long. The germline V gene encodes CDR1 KGHSH and CDR2 LQKENI. Trimming removed 2 bases from V and 3 bases from J, with 4 bases in between. The CDR3 is CASSPTEETQYF. In DNA, the CDR3 is TGTGCCAGCTCACCAACTGAAGAGACCCAGTACTTC.

This clonotype is medium-sized. V usage is TRBV6-2 or TRBV6-3 and J usage is TRBJ1-6; 7 nucleotides agree with TRBD1. The CDR3 length is 16 residues. V shed 2 bases and J 7 bases; nucleotides not matched to a gene: 8. Germline values: CDR1 MNHEY, CDR2 SVGEGT. The CDR3 here is CASSYPSGQRNSPLHF. CDR3 nucleotide sequence: TGTGCCAGCAGTTACCCTTCGGGACAGAGGAATTCACCCCTCCACTTT.

This clonotype was observed a few times. J is TRBJ2-3 and V is TRBV10-1, with TRBD1 matching 8 bases. The V gene's germline CDR1 is WNHNN and CDR2 SYGVQD (reference sequence). The length of the CDR3 is 13 residues. The J segment lost 6 bases and the V segment lost 5 bases, leaving 4 bases of the junction unmatched. The CDR3 region has the DNA TGCGCCAGCAGTCGACAGGGGATGGATACGCAGTATTTT. It codes for CASSRQGMDTQYF.

About this clonotype itself: This may be a read error: a much more frequent sequence differs by one nucleotide. This chain's CDR3 is CATSRGQGPDEKYF. The DNA of the CDR3 is TGTGCCACCAGCAGAGGTCAGGGGCCGGACGAGAAGTACTTC. J is TRBJ2-7 and V is TRBV15, with D perhaps TRBD1 (6 bases). The CDR3 contains 14 residues. Germline V lookup: CDR1 LNHNV, CDR2 YYDKDF (reference sequence).

This chain connects TRBV6-5 to TRBJ2-5; the match to TRBD1 covers 10 bases. V gave up 6 bases and J gave up 4 bases; unmatched junction bases: 5. This CDR3 is built from 14 residues. Per germline, CDR1 MNHEY and CDR2 SVGAGI. CDR3 sequence: CASRRGQGVETQYF. CDR3 bases: TGTGCCAGCAGACGCGGACAGGGGGTAGAGACCCAGTACTTC.

This clonotype is medium-sized (0.01 to 0.1%) in the sample. The chain recombines TRBV27 with TRBJ2-7; TRBD1 matches at 10 bases. Germline CDR1 MNHEY, CDR2 SMNVEV (reference sequence). V gave up 10 bases and J gave up 4 bases; unmatched junction bases: 7. The CDR3 loop spans 13 amino acids. CDR3 sequence (DNA): TGTGCCACCGGGACAGGGGATGCGTACGAGCAGTACTTC. Protein: CATGTGDAYEQYF.

The table lists this clonotype with a few counts. The chain uses TRBV7-9 and TRBJ1-1; D perhaps matches TRBD1 (5 bases). Germline V CDR1 and CDR2: SEHNR, FQNEAQ (reference sequence). V was trimmed by 1 base and J by 0 bases, leaving 9 bases between them. This CDR3 is built from 15 residues. CDR3 residues: CASSLEGHLNTEAFF. The DNA for the CDR3 is TGTGCCAGCAGCTTAGAGGGGCATTTGAACACTGAAGCTTTCTTT.

By share, this clonotype counts as medium-sized. The rearrangement links TRBV30 to TRBJ2-5, with D possibly being TRBD1 (5 bases). Per germline, CDR1 GTSNPN and CDR2 SVGIG (reference sequence). The CDR3 length is 13 residues. Trimming removed 5 bases from V and 2 bases from J, with 12 bases in between. Here the CDR3 DNA reads TGTGCCTGGGCCCCAGGGATTCAAGAGACCCAGTACTTC. Protein sequence: CAWAPGIQETQYF.

This clonotype counts as medium-sized (0.01 to 0.1%). The J gene is TRBJ2-3, the V gene TRBV6-1; a possible D gene is TRBD2 (6 bases). This CDR3 is built from 14 residues. V shed 6 bases and J shed 7 bases, with 17 bases lying between them. Germline V gives CDR1 MNHNS, CDR2 SASEGT. The CDR3 loop is CASSLIAAENTQYF. In DNA form, the CDR3 reads TGTGCCAGCAGCCTCATAGCGGCGGAAAATACGCAGTATTTT.

In this sample, this clonotype is large. The chain recombines TRBV29-1 with TRBJ1-3; D not certain. V lost 0 bases and J 0 bases, leaving 6 bases between the germline ends. There are 14 residues in the CDR3. CDR1 and CDR2 from the germline V gene are SQVTM and ANQGSEA. CDR3 region: CSVEDARSGNTIYF. The CDR3 nucleotides are TGCAGCGTTGAAGACGCCCGCTCTGGAAACACCATATATTTT.

V usage is TRBV7-2 and J usage is TRBJ1-2; 10 positions agree with TRBD1. The length of the CDR3 is 15 residues. Germline assignment: CDR1 SGHTA and CDR2 FQGNSA. Trimming removed 3 bases from V and 6 bases from J; junction bases left unmatched: 7. CDR3 bases: TGTGCCAGCAGCTTCGACCGACAGGGGGCAGATGGCTACACCTTC. Its protein is CASSFDRQGADGYTF.

The genes are TRBV20-1 and TRBJ1-2; D ambiguous. V was clipped by 0 bases and J by 4 bases, with 9 bases between them. The germline gives CDR1 DFQATT, CDR2 SNEGSKA (reference sequence). The CDR3 contains 13 residues. The DNA of the CDR3 is TGCAGTGCTAGAGATTATGGTACCTATGGCTACACCTTC. Its translation: CSARDYGTYGYTF.

This clonotype is classed as medium-sized. The chain links TRBV19 to TRBJ1-5; TRBD1 matches 8 bases. This CDR3 is built from 15 residues. CDR1 is LNHDA, CDR2 SQIVND, per germline (reference sequence). With V trimmed by 8 bases and J by 13 bases, 19 bases remained unmatched. The CDR3 here is CASRWTGQGMSYQHF. In DNA, the CDR3 is TGTGCCAGTCGCTGGACCGGACAGGGTATGTCATATCAGCATTTT.

This sequence joins TRBV6-1 and TRBJ1-5; D not resolved. There are 13 residues in the CDR3. V was clipped by 6 bases and J by 3 bases, with 9 bases between them. Germline V lookup: CDR1 MNHNS, CDR2 SASEGT. The CDR3 DNA sequence: TGTGCCAGCAGAGGGTCCAACAATCAGCCCCAGCATTTT. This translates into CASRGSNNQPQHF.

By share, this clonotype counts as medium-sized. The chain has TRBV12-3 or TRBV12-4 and TRBJ1-2; perhaps TRBD1 as D (6 bases). Trimming cost V 7 bases and J 3 bases, with 15 bases left between them. The CDR3 has 14 amino acids. CDR3: CASTPAGGHYGYTF. The DNA of the CDR3 is TGTGCCAGCACTCCGGCGGGGGGCCACTATGGCTACACCTTC.

Within the sample, this clonotype is medium-sized (0.01 to 0.1%). This chain uses TRBV7-6 with TRBJ1-3, with TRBD1 matching 8 bases. Unmatched junction bases numbered 4, after V lost 5 bases and J lost 4 bases. The CDR3 spans 14 residues. The germline V gene encodes CDR1 SGHVS and CDR2 FNYEAQ. CDR3 nucleotide sequence: TGTGCCAGCAGCCGACAGGGGCCAGGAAACACCATATATTTT. Translated, it gives CASSRQGPGNTIYF.